This T cell receptor (beta chain) was sequenced in a study of blood T cell repertoires in COVID-19. For the study at large: COVID-19 samples, acute and convalescent, were from the United States, Italy and Spain. PBMCs, B-cell-depleted T cells, or T cells provided the cDNA or gDNA that made up the material.

The V gene end was trimmed by 8 bases and the J gene end by 6 bases; junction bases not matched to a gene: 13. Per the germline V gene, CDR1 is SQVTM and CDR2 is ANQGSEA. CDR3 length: 13 residues. In the original analysis: Reference gene primer amplification gave estimated nucleated cell counts. The assay was immunoSEQ multiplex PCR, and TCRdb's table has in-frame clones only and misses some. That table furnishes V, J and clone size, whereas the DNA furnished D and trimming. This table has some 220,000 clones, around 80% appearing once. This receptor was obtained from a human donor in a cohort sampled during active COVID-19. The V call is TRBV29-1, the J call TRBJ2-7; 7 bases align to TRBD1. Input material: peripheral blood. DNA of the CDR3: TGCAGCCTCCGCGAGACAGGGCAATCCGAGCAGTACTTC. It specifies CSLRETGQSEQYF.